The 22 T cell receptor beta chains below come from one sample, sequenced in a study of human T cells and chemical hapten exposure. TCRdb itself ran the RACE reads through MiXCR, one entry per CDR3 protein. The sample records about 140,000 distinct CDR3 sequences, about an eighth being singletons. Time point reported: patch test 2, 6 weeks after DPC sensitization. Treatment reported: therapeutic diphenylcyclopropenone sensitization with weekly scalp DPC. The sample here was whole blood, taken in connection with sensitization to the hapten diphenylcyclopropenone (DPC). All receptors derive from a woman aged 45-65 years with alopecia areata. Some clones in this sample may be carry-over from other donors' samples.

This clonotype has a count of ten or more. The V call is TRBV7-2, the J call TRBJ2-3; TRBD2 matches at 7 bases. V lost 5 bases, J lost 4 bases, and 9 bases stayed unmatched. The CDR3 loop spans 15 amino acids. Germline values: CDR1 SGHTA, CDR2 FQGNSA. The CDR3 loop is CASSPFAGRADTQYF. Written as DNA, the CDR3 is TGTGCCAGCAGCCCTTTTGCGGGGAGGGCAGATACGCAGTATTTT.

The chain recombines TRBV24-1 with TRBJ2-4; TRBD1 agrees at 7 bases. V lost 9 bases to trimming and J lost 8 bases; unmatched junction nucleotides: 12. From germline, CDR1 is KGHDR and CDR2 SFDVKD. The CDR3 length is 14 residues. For the CDR3, the DNA is TGTGCCACCCCGCCTCCGGCCCAGGGGGACATTCAGTACTTC. The encoded protein is CATPPPAQGDIQYF.

This clonotype was counted between two and nine times. The chain couples TRBV6-5 to TRBJ2-7, with TRBD2 matching over 10 bases. The junction had 9 bases not matched to a gene; V was cut back by 5 bases and J by 2 bases. The CDR3 contains 16 residues. Germline V gene data show CDR1 as MNHEY and CDR2 as SVGAGI. The CDR3: CASSQLLAGGPYEQYF. The CDR3 nucleotides are TGTGCCAGCAGTCAACTCTTAGCGGGAGGACCCTACGAGCAGTACTTC.

At least ten counts were recorded for this clonotype. This chain connects TRBV9 to TRBJ2-5; D possibly corresponds to TRBD1 (5 bases). V shed 7 bases and J shed 4 bases, with 17 bases lying between them. Germline V gene data show CDR1 as SGDLS and CDR2 as YYNGEE. This CDR3 comprises 14 residues. The CDR3 coding sequence is TGTGCCAGCTCCGGCGCAAAGGGGTCAGAGACCCAGTACTTC. Encoded protein: CASSGAKGSETQYF.

This clonotype was counted between two and nine times. The CDR3 loop reads CSAVRDRRDEQFF. The CDR3 bases are TGCAGTGCTGTCCGGGACAGGAGGGATGAGCAGTTCTTC. V usage is TRBV20-1 and J usage is TRBJ2-1, with 8 bases matching TRBD1. The germline CDR1 and CDR2 sequences are DFQATT and SNEGSKA (reference sequence). This CDR3 has 13 residues. The junction had 8 bases not matched to a gene; V was cut back by 5 bases and J by 8 bases.

This clonotype came up many times. The V call is TRBV21-1, the J call TRBJ2-1; the D segment call TRBD2 is taken from the table without a DNA check. TRBV21-1 is noted as a pseudogene. The CDR3 has 15 residues. This chain's CDR3 is CASSKAGGPHNEQFF. The CDR3 coding sequence is TGTGCCAGCAGCAAAGCGGGAGGGCCTCACAATGAGCAGTTCTTC.

This clonotype was counted a few times. The V call is TRBV30, the J call TRBJ2-4; D possibly corresponds to TRBD2 (6 bases). Germline lookup yields CDR1 GTSNPN and CDR2 SVGIG (reference sequence). Trimming removed 5 bases at V and 6 bases at J, with 11 bases between. The CDR3 runs 12 residues. In DNA, the CDR3 is TGTGCCTGGGACGGGGGAGGAAACATTCAGTACTTC. Translation: CAWDGGGNIQYF.

This clonotype was observed a handful of times. The genes are TRBV18 and TRBJ2-5; D gene uncertain. The CDR3 is 13 amino acids. V lost 3 bases to trimming and J lost 4 bases, with 9 bases between them. Germline V gene lookup returns CDR1 KGHSH and CDR2 LQKENI. CDR3 DNA: TGTGCCAGCTCACCTTCTGGAGCAGAGACCCAGTACTTC. Translation gives CASSPSGAETQYF.

This clonotype was picked up a small number of times. The chain couples TRBV29-1 to TRBJ1-1; D call uncertain. The CDR3 spans 16 residues. V gave up 3 bases and J gave up 1 base, with 18 bases separating them. The germline CDR1 and CDR2 sequences are SQVTM and ANQGSEA. As DNA, the CDR3 is TGCAGCGTTGAGGGTGGTAGGAGTGAGGCGAACACTGAAGCTTTCTTT. It translates to CSVEGGRSEANTEAFF. The variable domain in full, with the rest retrieved from reference TRBV29-1 and TRBJ1-1, is SAVISQKPSRDICQRGTSLTIQCQVDSQVTMMFWYRQQPGQSLTLIATANQGSEATYESGFVIDKFPISRPNLTFSTLTVSNMSPEDSSIYLCSVEGGRSEANTEAFFGQGTRLTVV.

The sample holds many counts of this clonotype. CDR3 sequence: CASSLNTGGTGELFF. The CDR3 nucleotides read TGTGCCAGCAGCTTAAACACGGGGGGCACCGGGGAGCTGTTTTTT. The J gene is TRBJ2-2, the V gene TRBV7-9; TRBD2 matches 7 bases. Per the germline V gene, CDR1 is SEHNR and CDR2 is FQNEAQ (reference sequence). The V segment lost 2 bases and the J segment 4 bases; nucleotides outside the gene matches: 4. The CDR3 is 15 residues long. The entire variable domain, with the rest obtained from reference TRBV7-9 and TRBJ2-2, is as follows: DTGVSQNPRHKITKRGQNVTFRCDPISEHNRLYWYRQTLGQGPEFLTYFQNEAQLEKSRLLSDRFSAERPKGSFSTLEIQRTEQGDSAMYLCASSLNTGGTGELFFGEGSRLTVL.

Many counts were recorded for this clonotype. V is TRBV28 and J is TRBJ2-4; 12 nucleotides agree with TRBD1. V was pared by 8 bases and J by 9 bases, with 11 bases of the junction left unmatched. From germline, CDR1 is MDHEN and CDR2 SYDVKM. This CDR3 contains 15 residues. The CDR3 here is CASSDPGTGGVIQYF. DNA for the CDR3: TGTGCCAGCTCGGACCCCGGGACAGGGGGCGTCATTCAGTACTTC. Together with reference TRBV28 and TRBJ2-4, the CDR3 gives the full variable domain: DVKVTQSSRYLVKRTGEKVFLECVQDMDHENMFWYRQDPGLGLRLIYFSYDVKMKEKGDIPEGYSVSREKKERFSLILESASTNQTSMYLCASSDPGTGGVIQYFGAGTRLSVL.

In this sample, this clonotype turned up a few times. The chain couples TRBV3-1 to TRBJ1-1; D not resolved. In germline, CDR1 is LGHDT, CDR2 YNNKEL (reference sequence). The ends were cut back, 2 bases at V and 1 base at J, with 14 bases in the middle. CDR3 length: 16 residues. The CDR3 DNA reads as TGTGCCAGCAGCCAAATACCCCTAACAAGGAACACTGAAGCTTTCTTT. Its translation: CASSQIPLTRNTEAFF.

This clonotype was seen repeatedly, ten times or more. This sequence joins TRBV6-5 and TRBJ2-2; 7 bases align to TRBD2. The CDR3 has 16 amino acids. Losses at the gene ends were 8 bases for V and 2 bases for J; bases not matched to a gene: 11. CDR1 is MNHEY and CDR2 is SVGAGI in the germline V gene. The DNA for the CDR3 is TGTGCCAGCTATCTTCGAGCTAGCGGTAACACCGGGGAGCTGTTTTTT. This sequence encodes CASYLRASGNTGELFF.

This clonotype has ten or more counts. The chain employs TRBV7-2 and TRBJ2-1; 12 positions agree with TRBD2. Per germline, CDR1 SGHTA and CDR2 FQGNSA. This CDR3 is 15 amino acids long. The J segment lost 3 bases and the V segment lost 6 bases, leaving 3 bases of the junction unmatched. The CDR3 DNA reads as TGTGCCAGCAGTTGGACTAGCGGGGACTACAATGAGCAGTTCTTC. Its translation is CASSWTSGDYNEQFF.

This clonotype showed up many times. The rearrangement joins TRBV28 to TRBJ1-1; D not certain. CDR3 size: 16 residues. The germline CDR1 and CDR2 sequences are MDHEN and SYDVKM. The V end lost 2 bases, the J end lost 5 bases, and 18 bases lay between the germline ends. The DNA for the CDR3 is TGTGCCAGCAGTTTAAGCCCCCGACCCCCAAAGACTGAAGCTTTCTTT. Translating it yields CASSLSPRPPKTEAFF.

This clonotype was found a few times. V gene TRBV2 combines with J gene TRBJ2-7; a weak D match, TRBD2 (6 bases). CDR1 SNHLY and CDR2 FYNNEI come from the germline V gene. Trimming cost V 6 bases and J 0 bases, with 6 bases left between them. This CDR3 comprises 12 residues. CDR3 sequence: CASREGSYEQYF. In DNA, the CDR3 is TGTGCCAGCAGGGAGGGCTCCTACGAGCAGTACTTC.

This clonotype came up a few times. V and J are TRBV6-6 and TRBJ2-2; TRBD1 is a possible D gene (6 bases). The length of the CDR3 is 12 residues. The V and J ends lost 8 bases and 5 bases respectively, with 9 bases between them. Germline V gene lookup returns CDR1 MNHNY and CDR2 SVGAGI (reference sequence). In nucleotides, the CDR3 is TGTGCCAGCTTGAGGGGGACCGGGGAGCTGTTTTTT. Translation: CASLRGTGELFF.

This sequence joins TRBV7-8 and TRBJ2-2; D is unclear. Per the germline V gene, CDR1 is SGHVS and CDR2 is FQNEAQ. The CDR3 is 13 residues long. V gave up 4 bases and J gave up 2 bases, with 5 bases separating them. CDR3 sequence reads: CASSSFNTGELFF. The CDR3, as DNA: TGTGCCAGCAGCTCCTTCAACACCGGGGAGCTGTTTTTT.

Many counts were recorded for this clonotype. This chain joins TRBV7-3 and TRBJ2-1; D not resolved. CDR3 length: 13 amino acids. Germline CDR1 reads SGHTA; CDR2 reads FQGTGA. Trimming removed 0 bases from V and 4 bases from J, with 4 bases in between. The CDR3 sequence is CASSLTGYNEQFF. CDR3 coding DNA: TGTGCCAGCAGCTTAACGGGGTACAATGAGCAGTTCTTC.

This clonotype was recorded at least ten times. J is TRBJ2-5 and V is TRBV12-3 or TRBV12-4; D ambiguous. CDR3 length equals 13 residues. Trimming removed 3 bases at V and 1 base at J, with 6 bases between. The chain's CDR3 is CASSFGSQETQYF. The CDR3 DNA is TGTGCCAGCAGTTTTGGCAGCCAAGAGACCCAGTACTTC.

The chain employs TRBV19 and TRBJ1-6; D not certain. V lost 5 bases to trimming and J lost 0 bases, with 17 bases between them. CDR3 size: 18 residues. Germline V lookup: CDR1 LNHDA, CDR2 SQIVND (reference sequence). Here the CDR3 DNA reads TGTGCCAGTAGTTCCTCCGCCGGGTCTAGCTCCTATAATTCACCCCTCCACTTT. Its translation is CASSSSAGSSSYNSPLHF.

This clonotype was recorded many times. The rearrangement links TRBV28 to TRBJ1-1; perhaps TRBD1 as D (5 bases). From germline, CDR1 is MDHEN and CDR2 SYDVKM. This CDR3 has 13 amino acids. Trimming removed 7 bases at V and 0 bases at J, with 9 bases between. CDR3 amino acids: CASIPGLNTEAFF. In DNA, the CDR3 is TGTGCCAGCATACCGGGACTGAACACTGAAGCTTTCTTT.